This T cell receptor beta chain comes out of a study of CD8 T cells in Susac syndrome (dated by TCRdb to between 2018 and 2021). With respect to the entire study: The study used repertoire sequencing to test whether antigen drove CD8+ T cell activation and differentiation in Susac syndrome.

Trimming leaves V shorter by 3 bases and J shorter by 2 bases, with the junction holding 3 bases beyond the gene matches. Its CDR3 holds 15 amino acids, cysteine through phenylalanine. Only CDR3 DNA is held: 45 bases, read in frame from base 1. CDR1 and CDR2 (SGHNT, YYREEE) derive from the germline V gene (reference sequence). Study-level results and caveats: The study acknowledged that relatively few individuals were included in the TCR sequencing and HLA analysis.

This clonotype was counted a single time. It lacks a known antigen. Nothing much larger sits one base from this clone, and base qualities are not available. A lone read offers only weak evidence. Peripheral blood CD8+ and CD4+ T cells from healthy donors, Susac syndrome patients and multiple sclerosis patients were profiled using high-throughput TCR beta sequencing. The healthy donors served as controls matched for age and sex. Bulk CD8+ and CD4+ T cells were purified magnetically by negative isolation, whereas CD8+ TEMRA cells were enriched by FACS. Blood was drawn into EDTA tubes, processed within 24 hours, and PBMCs were isolated by density gradient centrifugation. PBMCs intended for TCR sequencing were cryopreserved in liquid nitrogen and thawed later in a water bath at 37 degrees C. A purity of at least 90% was achieved for sorted or isolated CD4+, CD8+ and CD8+ TEMRA cells. RNA was extracted with the RNeasy kit and about 0.5 to 1 ug was reverse transcribed using random hexamers. The immunoSEQ multiplex PCR assay, covering 54 Vbeta and 13 Jbeta segments, was used to amplify TCR beta CDR3 regions. To correct PCR amplification bias, a synthetic template baseline was used for both primer optimization and computational correction. The paper's data handling went like this. Reads were annotated to V, D and J genes according to IMGT and were analyzed with immunoSEQ Analyzer, with only productive sequences retained. Clonality was computed as one minus Shannon entropy normalized by log2 of the number of productive unique sequences. For each patient and control, public and private clones were evaluated among the 100 most prevalent clones. Clones were defined as Susac-specific if absent from the healthy and MS cohorts, from around 1,000 published viral clones and from other ImmuneACCESS disease sequences. Through fastp at Q25 and MiXCR, TCRdb rebuilt clones from the public reads, retaining in-frame beta chains. Merged by CDR3 protein, the rows form single entries marked with the most common genes and DNA. TCRdb, not the authors, supplied the V and J calls. The sample table contains approximately 110,000 distinct CDR3 sequences; only one count was recorded for around 94% of them. Together, the top ten hold roughly 0.087% of the sample.

The sequence joins TRBV5-4 to TRBJ2-2; 8 of the junction bases match TRBD1. The clonotype originates from a human donor in good health. Sequenced material: CD4+ T cells from PBMCs. The sequenced DNA is TGTGCCAGCAGCTGGGGACAGGAAAACACCGGGGAGCTGTTTTTT. This codes for CASSWGQENTGELFF. The CDR3, completed at both ends by the reference TRBV5-4 and TRBJ2-2 genes, gives the full variable domain ETGVTQSPTHLIKTRGQQVTLRCSSQSGHNTVSWYQQALGQGPQFIFQYYREEENGRGNFPPRFSGLQFPNYSSELNVNALELDDSALYLCASSWGQENTGELFFGEGSRLTVL.